This TCR beta chain was observed in a study of T cells after yellow fever vaccination. General study results and limits: After the booster, roughly 96% of CD4 and about nine tenths of CD8 primary-response clones were re-detected.

On this clonotype: What it binds is unknown.

TCRdb reprocessed the 5' RACE reads via MiXCR and lists one record per CDR3 protein. The sample includes 300,000 to 450,000 distinct CDR3 sequences, roughly 8.6% of them seen just once. The source is a man between 18 and 35 years old who received the YFV17D yellow fever vaccine. Sequenced here: PBMCs, sampled more than 40 days after the first yellow fever vaccination.

The CDR3 reads CASSLDFDRPATNEKLFF. CDR3 coding DNA: TGTGCCAGCAGCTTAGACTTCGACAGGCCTGCAACTAATGAAAAACTGTTTTTT. This sequence joins TRBV11-2 and TRBJ1-4; a weak D match, TRBD1 (6 bases). The CDR3 is made up of 18 amino acids. V was trimmed by 0 bases and J by 0 bases, leaving 14 bases between them. CDR1 is SGHAT, CDR2 FQNNGV, per germline.